This T cell receptor (beta chain) was found in a study of T cell repertoires in cytomegalovirus infection. About the study: The authors used CMV epitopes that were HLA-C-restricted (recently identified) and HLA-B-restricted (well studied). Shared public TCR beta signatures pointed to both CMV infection and a matching HLA type.

TCRdb ran MiXCR on the reads and lists one entry per CDR3 protein. The table lists some 560,000 distinct CDR3 sequences, roughly 42% of them singletons. Study-level results: Identification of carriers of CMV plus the relevant HLA was achieved through cumulative public TCR beta family frequency. HLA-C-restricted, CMV-specific TCR beta clonotypes were dominant ex vivo.

Details on this clonotype: Its antigen is still unknown.

The ends lost 5 bases at V and 7 bases at J; junction bases unmatched: 15. The CDR3 contains 17 residues. In germline, CDR1 is MDHEN, CDR2 SYDVKM. The input for sequencing was cultured PBMCs, taken from culture after CMV antigen stimulation. This chain connects TRBV28 to TRBJ2-1, with 9 nucleotides matching TRBD1. The TCR sequence derives from a human donor in good health (CMV status not recorded). Some clones in this sample may be carry-over from other donors' samples. CDR3 bases: TGTGCCAGCAGTACCCCCTACCGGGACAGGGAAGAAAATGAGCAGTTCTTC. This gives the protein CASSTPYRDREENEQFF.